The 16 T cell receptor beta chains below come from one sample, sequenced in a study of type 1 regulatory T cells. For these TCRs, the target antigens are not known. A single record per CDR3 protein comes from TCRdb applying MiXCR to the reads. The sample records under 85,000 distinct CDR3 sequences, roughly 49% being singletons. The sequencing sample was made of cultured non-Tr1 T cells, either the whole culture or a sorted T cell fraction (not recorded which). The receptors were gathered from a human donor in good health.

To note about this clonotype: A much larger clone sits a single nucleotide away, making a read error possible. This chain uses TRBV29-1 with TRBJ2-1; tentative D call: TRBD2 (6 bases). Per the germline V gene, CDR1 is SQVTM and CDR2 is ANQGSEA. V was shortened by 0 bases and J by 3 bases, with 18 bases between the two germline ends. This CDR3 spans 17 amino acids. The CDR3 spells CSVEDHGLTVNYNEQFF. CDR3 nucleotide sequence: TGCAGCGTTGAAGATCATGGACTAACGGTGAACTACAATGAGCAGTTCTTC.

The V call is TRBV6-5, the J call TRBJ1-1; D might be TRBD1 (6 bases). CDR1 MNHEY and CDR2 SVGAGI come from the germline V gene. CDR3 length: 16 amino acids. Deletions cut 0 bases from V and 0 bases from J, with 11 bases between. The chain's CDR3 is CASSYSKGVVNTEAFF. The CDR3 nucleotides are TGTGCCAGCAGTTACTCGAAGGGGGTAGTGAACACTGAAGCTTTCTTT.

This clonotype appeared a few times. The V gene is TRBV5-8, the J gene TRBJ1-1; TRBD1 aligns across 8 bases. Germline loops: CDR1 SGHTS, CDR2 YDEGEE. Trimming cost V 0 bases and J 1 base; bases outside gene matches: 5. The CDR3 is made up of 16 amino acids. CDR3 loop: CASSLVFGTGNTEAFF. CDR3 bases: TGTGCCAGCAGCTTGGTTTTCGGGACAGGGAACACTGAAGCTTTCTTT.

This clonotype came up many times. The chain links TRBV5-1 to TRBJ2-7; 9 bases map to TRBD1. The germline gives CDR1 SGHRS, CDR2 YFSETQ. The CDR3 spans 17 residues. The J segment lost 3 bases and the V segment lost 4 bases, leaving 14 bases of the junction unmatched. CDR3 amino acids: CASSEGTGRTRRYEQYF. The CDR3 DNA reads as TGCGCCAGCAGCGAAGGGACAGGGCGGACCAGGCGCTACGAGCAGTACTTC. The full variable domain, in which reference TRBV5-1 and TRBJ2-7 provide the parts outside the CDR3, is KAGVTQTPRYLIKTRGQQVTLSCSPISGHRSVSWYQQTPGQGLQFLFEYFSETQRNKGNFPGRFSGRQFSNSRSEMNVSTLELGDSALYLCASSEGTGRTRRYEQYFGPGTRLTVT.

The chain couples TRBV5-6 to TRBJ1-2; 9 bases match TRBD1. This CDR3 is 14 amino acids long. V dropped 6 bases and J dropped 3; count of bases not matched to a gene: 6. CDR1 is SGHDT and CDR2 is YYEEEE in the germline V gene. In DNA, the CDR3 is TGTGCCAGCATCCTAGGACAGGGGTACTATGGCTACACCTTC. Translation: CASILGQGYYGYTF.

The J gene is TRBJ2-1, the V gene TRBV20-1; no clear D gene. The V end lost 0 bases, the J end lost 6 bases, and 12 bases lay between the germline ends. Germline CDR1 reads DFQATT; CDR2 reads SNEGSKA (reference sequence). The length of the CDR3 is 14 residues. The CDR3 DNA sequence: TGCAGTGCTAGAGATCATAGGTGGAGCAATGAGCAGTTCTTC. It codes for CSARDHRWSNEQFF.

This clonotype has only a few counts. CDR3 sequence (DNA): TGTGCCAGCAGCTTGACCGCCGGGGGCTCTGGAAACACCATATATTTT. Translated: CASSLTAGGSGNTIYF. V usage is TRBV5-6 and J usage is TRBJ1-3; a possible D gene is TRBD1 (5 bases). The V end was cut by 1 base, the J end by 0 bases, with 11 bases between. This CDR3 spans 16 amino acids. Per germline, CDR1 SGHDT and CDR2 YYEEEE.

This clonotype has a handful of counts. This rearrangement joins TRBV20-1 to TRBJ2-5, with TRBD2 identical over 9 bases. CDR1 is DFQATT, CDR2 SNEGSKA, per germline (reference sequence). This CDR3 spans 15 amino acids. V lost 6 bases, J lost 1 base, and 9 bases stayed unmatched. The CDR3 protein is CSALGLAGIQETQYF. The CDR3 DNA sequence: TGCAGTGCCCTGGGGCTAGCGGGGATCCAAGAGACCCAGTACTTC.

V and J are TRBV4-2 and TRBJ2-5; tentatively, D is TRBD2 (6 bases). The V end was cut by 0 bases, the J end by 2 bases, with 10 bases between. Germline CDR1 is LGHNA and CDR2 is YNFKEQ. The CDR3 loop spans 15 amino acids. The CDR3 nucleotides read TGTGCCAGCAGCCAAGATTTCGGACTACAAGAGACCCAGTACTTC. Translation gives CASSQDFGLQETQYF.

There are a few counts of this clonotype. This chain uses TRBV18 with TRBJ2-7; 11 nucleotides line up with TRBD2. CDR1 is KGHSH, CDR2 LQKENI, per germline. The CDR3 is 15 residues long. V was pared by 5 bases and J by 3 bases, with 6 bases of the junction left unmatched. CDR3 sequence: CASSTSGGPIYEQYF. The CDR3, as DNA: TGTGCCAGCTCAACTAGCGGGGGCCCAATCTACGAGCAGTACTTC.

CDR3 in DNA: TGTGCCAGCAGCTTAGGAGGGGGGAAGCAGCCCCAGCATTTT. It encodes CASSLGGGKQPQHF. V is TRBV7-9 and J is TRBJ1-5, with D perhaps matching TRBD1 (6 bases). V was clipped by 1 base and J by 7 bases, with 11 bases between them. CDR1 is SEHNR and CDR2 is FQNEAQ in the germline V gene (reference sequence). The CDR3 totals 14 residues. Full variable domain (missing parts from reference TRBV7-9 and TRBJ1-5): DTGVSQNPRHKITKRGQNVTFRCDPISEHNRLYWYRQTLGQGPEFLTYFQNEAQLEKSRLLSDRFSAERPKGSFSTLEIQRTEQGDSAMYLCASSLGGGKQPQHFGDGTRLSIL.

V usage is TRBV5-1 and J usage is TRBJ1-2; 10 bases fit TRBD1. Germline CDR1 reads SGHRS; CDR2 reads YFSETQ. V lost 4 bases to trimming and J lost 5 bases; unmatched junction nucleotides: 5. The CDR3 runs 14 residues. This CDR3 is CASSQRTGGYGYTF. The CDR3 DNA follows: TGCGCCAGCAGCCAGAGGACAGGGGGATATGGCTACACCTTC.

J is TRBJ2-5 and V is TRBV4-2; D perhaps matches TRBD2 (6 bases). The CDR3 consists of 15 residues. V was clipped by 3 bases and J by 1 base, with 12 bases between them. Germline-derived CDR1 and CDR2 are LGHNA and YNFKEQ. The CDR3 loop is CASSQVGGSQETQYF. The CDR3, as DNA: TGTGCCAGCAGCCAGGTGGGGGGTTCCCAAGAGACCCAGTACTTC.

This chain connects TRBV20-1 to TRBJ2-7, with D possibly matching TRBD2 (6 bases). Germline V CDR1 and CDR2: DFQATT, SNEGSKA (reference sequence). The CDR3 loop spans 12 amino acids. The CDR3 DNA follows: TGCAGCGGGGGAGAAAACTCCTACGAGCAGTACTTC. It codes for CSGGENSYEQYF.

The rearrangement links TRBV20-1 to TRBJ2-3; 7 nucleotides align to TRBD2. V trimming: 1 base; J trimming: 5 bases; junction bases outside the gene matches: 15. The CDR3 runs 17 residues. Germline V gives CDR1 DFQATT, CDR2 SNEGSKA (reference sequence). The CDR3 here is CSARGNILAVDGDTQYF. CDR3 sequence (DNA): TGCAGTGCTAGAGGCAACATTCTAGCGGTAGATGGAGATACGCAGTATTTT.

The chain combines TRBV20-1 with TRBJ1-5, with D uncertain. V shed 6 bases and J shed 1 base, with 16 bases lying between them. This CDR3 has 15 residues. CDR1 and CDR2 (germline): DFQATT, SNEGSKA (reference sequence). Written as DNA, the CDR3 is TGCAGTGCCCAACGGTCGGGGTCGAGCAATCAGCCCCAGCATTTT. It specifies CSAQRSGSSNQPQHF.